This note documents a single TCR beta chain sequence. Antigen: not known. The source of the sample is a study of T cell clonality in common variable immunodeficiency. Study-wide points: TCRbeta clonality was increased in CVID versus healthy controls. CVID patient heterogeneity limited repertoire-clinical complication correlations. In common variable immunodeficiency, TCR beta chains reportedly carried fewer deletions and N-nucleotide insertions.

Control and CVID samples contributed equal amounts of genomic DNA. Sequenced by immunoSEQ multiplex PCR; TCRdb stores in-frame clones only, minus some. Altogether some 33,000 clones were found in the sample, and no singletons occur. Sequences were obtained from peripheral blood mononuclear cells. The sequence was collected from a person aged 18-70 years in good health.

CDR3: CAWSPQTSGSAFF. Partial CDR3 DNA: TGTGCCTGGAGTCCCCAGACTAGCGGGAGT. The gene calls are TRBV30 and TRBJ1-1; D gene uncertain. The observed sequence ends 3 residues before the CDR3 terminus, with the missing tail filled in from the germline J gene. Germline CDR1 GTSNPN, CDR2 SVGIG (reference sequence). This CDR3 is built from 13 residues.